A single sample is the source of the 9 T cell receptor beta chains below, sequenced in a study of T cells in Graves' hyperthyroidism and ophthalmopathy. Amplification of TCR beta CDR3 regions used RNA as the template. Primed by the HTBI set, a first-round RT-PCR was run on the TCR CDR3. From the multiplex PCR reads, TCRdb called clonotypes with MiXCR, one entry per CDR3 protein. Of about 290,000 distinct CDR3 sequences in the sample, roughly 15% were seen once. Sequences were obtained from blood. All receptors derive from a man aged 25-45 years with Graves' hyperthyroidism.

V gene TRBV30 combines with J gene TRBJ2-2; D may be TRBD1 (5 bases). This CDR3 has 12 amino acids. The germline V gene has CDR1 GTSNPN and CDR2 SVGIG (reference sequence). Trimming cost V 4 bases and J 7 bases, with 10 bases left between them. The CDR3 reads CAWIRGDGELFF. Here the CDR3 DNA reads TGTGCCTGGATAAGGGGCGACGGGGAGCTGTTTTTT.

This clonotype has at least ten counts. The V gene is TRBV6-1, the J gene TRBJ2-7; D gene ambiguous. This CDR3 spans 15 amino acids. Germline V gene sequence: CDR1 MNHNS, CDR2 SASEGT. With 0 bases removed from V and 3 bases from J, the gap between germline ends came to 12 bases. CDR3 protein: CASSEASGGNYEQYF. The CDR3 DNA reads as TGTGCCAGCAGTGAAGCGTCAGGTGGGAACTACGAGCAGTACTTC.

The J gene is TRBJ1-4, the V gene TRBV7-2; D is ambiguous. The CDR3 is made up of 11 amino acids. V was shortened by 11 bases and J by 5 bases, with 9 bases between the two germline ends. Germline CDR1 reads SGHTA; CDR2 reads FQGNSA. Written as DNA, the CDR3 is TGTGCCGTAGAAGACAATGAAAAACTGTTTTTT. Its protein is CAVEDNEKLFF. The whole variable domain, filled in from reference TRBV7-2 and TRBJ1-4, reads GAGVSQSPSNKVTEKGKDVELRCDPISGHTALYWYRQSLGQGLEFLIYFQGNSAPDKSGLPSDRFSAERTGGSVSTLTIQRTQQEDSAVYLCAVEDNEKLFFGSGTQLSVL.

The rearrangement uses TRBV5-1 and TRBJ2-1; perhaps TRBD2 as D (5 bases). Trimming pared 0 bases from V and 6 bases from J, leaving 10 bases between. This CDR3 has 14 amino acids. Germline loops: CDR1 SGHRS, CDR2 YFSETQ. Here the CDR3 DNA reads TGCGCCAGCAGCTTGGAACGGGGAATCAATGAGCAGTTCTTC. It encodes CASSLERGINEQFF.

The chain has TRBV11-2 and TRBJ1-5; D gene ambiguous. V was shortened by 5 bases and J by 4 bases, with 18 bases between the two germline ends. CDR3 length: 16 residues. Germline values: CDR1 SGHAT, CDR2 FQNNGV. CDR3 nucleotides: TGTGCCAGCAGCCCGTCGGGGATGGGCGGTAATCAGCCCCAGCATTTT. Protein product: CASSPSGMGGNQPQHF. Based on the CDR3 plus reference TRBV11-2 and TRBJ1-5, the full variable domain is EAGVAQSPRYKIIEKRQSVAFWCNPISGHATLYWYQQILGQGPKLLIQFQNNGVVDDSQLPKDRFSAERLKGVDSTLKIQPAKLEDSAVYLCASSPSGMGGNQPQHFGDGTRLSIL.

This clonotype came up many times. The chain recombines TRBV27 with TRBJ2-3, with D unresolved. The ends were cut back, 4 bases at V and 2 bases at J, with 4 bases in the middle. CDR3 size: 12 residues. CDR1 is MNHEY and CDR2 is SMNVEV in the germline V gene (reference sequence). Written as DNA, the CDR3 is TGTGCCAGCAGTTCCCCCACAGATACGCAGTATTTT. Translating gives CASSSPTDTQYF.

This clonotype was picked up many times. The gene calls are TRBV11-2 and TRBJ2-3, with 7 bases identical to TRBD2. J lost 0 bases, V lost 7 bases, and 10 bases had no gene match. The germline gives CDR1 SGHAT, CDR2 FQNNGV. The CDR3 covers 16 residues. The CDR3 is CASTWIAGWSTDTQYF. The DNA of the CDR3 is TGTGCCAGCACTTGGATAGCGGGCTGGAGCACAGATACGCAGTATTTT.

Ten or more counts support this clonotype. This chain links TRBV13 with TRBJ2-1; D may be TRBD1 or TRBD2 (5 bases each). The CDR3 spans 15 residues. V dropped 9 bases and J dropped 3 bases, with 18 bases sitting between them. Germline V CDR1 and CDR2: PRHDT, FYEKMQ (reference sequence). The CDR3 bases are TGTGCCAGTTCCTTCCGGGGACCAGACTACAATGAGCAGTTCTTC. Residues: CASSFRGPDYNEQFF.

The CDR3 loop is CASSYFFGANTYNEQFF. The CDR3 nucleotides read TGTGCCAGCAGTTATTTTTTCGGGGCCAACACCTACAATGAGCAGTTCTTC. V gene TRBV6-1 combines with J gene TRBJ2-1; D could derive from TRBD1 or TRBD2 (5 bases each). Germline lookup yields CDR1 MNHNS and CDR2 SASEGT. CDR3 length: 17 amino acids. The V gene lost 5 bases and the J gene lost 2 bases, with 19 bases spanning the gap.